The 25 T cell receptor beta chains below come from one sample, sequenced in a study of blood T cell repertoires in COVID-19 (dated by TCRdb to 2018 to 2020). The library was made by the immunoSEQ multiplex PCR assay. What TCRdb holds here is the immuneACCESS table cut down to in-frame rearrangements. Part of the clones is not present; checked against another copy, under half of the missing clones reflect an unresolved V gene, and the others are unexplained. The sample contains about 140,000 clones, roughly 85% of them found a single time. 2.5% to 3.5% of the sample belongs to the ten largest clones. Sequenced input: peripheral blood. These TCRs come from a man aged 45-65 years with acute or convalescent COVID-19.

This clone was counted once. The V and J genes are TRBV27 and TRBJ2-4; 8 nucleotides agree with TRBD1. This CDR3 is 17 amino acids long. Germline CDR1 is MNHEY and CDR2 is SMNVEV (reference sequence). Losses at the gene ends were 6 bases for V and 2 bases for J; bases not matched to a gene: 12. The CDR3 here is CASSRGTGSGPKNIQYF. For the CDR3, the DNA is TGTGCCAGCAGCCGGGGGACAGGCAGCGGGCCCAAAAACATTCAGTACTTC.

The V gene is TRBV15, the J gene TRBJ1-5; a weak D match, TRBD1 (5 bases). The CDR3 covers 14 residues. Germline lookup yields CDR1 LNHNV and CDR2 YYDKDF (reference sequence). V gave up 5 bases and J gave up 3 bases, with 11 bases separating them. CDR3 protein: CATSLGRSNQPQHF. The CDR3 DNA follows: TGTGCCACCAGCCTGGGGCGATCCAATCAGCCCCAGCATTTT.

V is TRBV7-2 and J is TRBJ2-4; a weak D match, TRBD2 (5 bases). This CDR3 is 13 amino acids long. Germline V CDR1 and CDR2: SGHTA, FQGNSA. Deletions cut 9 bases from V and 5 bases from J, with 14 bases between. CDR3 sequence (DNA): TGTGCCAGTTCCCCCGGGATCCAAAACATTCAGTACTTC. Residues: CASSPGIQNIQYF.

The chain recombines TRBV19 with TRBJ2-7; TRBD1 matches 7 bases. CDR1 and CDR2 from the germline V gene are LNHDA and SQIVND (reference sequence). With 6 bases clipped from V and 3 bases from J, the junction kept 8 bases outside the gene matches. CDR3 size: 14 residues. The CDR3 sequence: CASSPEGAGYEQYF. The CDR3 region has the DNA TGTGCCAGTAGCCCAGAGGGGGCTGGCTACGAGCAGTACTTC.

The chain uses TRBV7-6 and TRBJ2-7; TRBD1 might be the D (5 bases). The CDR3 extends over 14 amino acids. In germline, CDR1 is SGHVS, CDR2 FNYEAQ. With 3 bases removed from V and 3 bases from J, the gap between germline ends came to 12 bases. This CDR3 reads CASSFSPGNYEQYF. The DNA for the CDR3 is TGTGCCAGCAGCTTTAGCCCAGGGAACTACGAGCAGTACTTC.

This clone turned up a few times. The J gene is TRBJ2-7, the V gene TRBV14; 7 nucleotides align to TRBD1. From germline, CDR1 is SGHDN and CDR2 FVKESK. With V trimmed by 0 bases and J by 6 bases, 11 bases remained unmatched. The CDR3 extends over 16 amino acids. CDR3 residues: CASSQDLGTVRAEQYF. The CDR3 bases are TGTGCCAGCAGCCAAGACCTCGGGACAGTTCGGGCCGAGCAGTACTTC. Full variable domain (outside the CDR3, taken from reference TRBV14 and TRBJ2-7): EAGVTQFPSHSVIEKGQTVTLRCDPISGHDNLYWYRRVMGKEIKFLLHFVKESKQDESGMPNNRFLAERTGGTYSTLKVQPAELEDSGVYFCASSQDLGTVRAEQYFGPGTRLTVT.

CDR3 in DNA: TGTGCCAGCAGCCACCGGGACACCGATGAAAAACTGTTTTTT. This gives the protein CASSHRDTDEKLFF. The rearrangement joins TRBV11-3 to TRBJ1-4; perhaps TRBD1 as D (6 bases). V lost 5 bases and J lost 6, with 13 bases in between. This CDR3 is built from 14 residues. Germline values: CDR1 SGHNT, CDR2 YENEEA.

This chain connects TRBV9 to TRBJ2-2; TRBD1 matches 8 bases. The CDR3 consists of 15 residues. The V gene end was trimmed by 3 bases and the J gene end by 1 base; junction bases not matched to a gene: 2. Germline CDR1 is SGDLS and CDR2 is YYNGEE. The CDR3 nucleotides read TGTGCCAGCAGCGCAGGGGGCCTGAACACCGGGGAGCTGTTTTTT. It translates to CASSAGGLNTGELFF.

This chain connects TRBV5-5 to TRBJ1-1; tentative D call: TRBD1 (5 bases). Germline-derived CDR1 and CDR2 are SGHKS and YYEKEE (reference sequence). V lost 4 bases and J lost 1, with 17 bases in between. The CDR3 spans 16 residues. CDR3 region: CASSPVGRGWNTEAFF. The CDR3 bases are TGTGCCAGCAGCCCAGTGGGCCGGGGGTGGAACACTGAAGCTTTCTTT.

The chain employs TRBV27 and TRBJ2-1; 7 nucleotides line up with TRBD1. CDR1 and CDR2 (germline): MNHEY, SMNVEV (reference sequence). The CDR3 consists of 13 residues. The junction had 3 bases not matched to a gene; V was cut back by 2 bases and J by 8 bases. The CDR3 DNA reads TGTGCCAGCAGTTTAACAGGGGTAGATGAGCAGTTCTTC. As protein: CASSLTGVDEQFF.

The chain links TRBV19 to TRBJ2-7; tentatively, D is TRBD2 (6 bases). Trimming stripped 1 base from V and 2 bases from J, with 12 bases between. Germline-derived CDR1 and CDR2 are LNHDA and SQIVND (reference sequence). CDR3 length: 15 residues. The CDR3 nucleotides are TGTGCCAGTAGTATAGTGATAGCGGCGACCTACGAGCAGTACTTC. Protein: CASSIVIAATYEQYF.

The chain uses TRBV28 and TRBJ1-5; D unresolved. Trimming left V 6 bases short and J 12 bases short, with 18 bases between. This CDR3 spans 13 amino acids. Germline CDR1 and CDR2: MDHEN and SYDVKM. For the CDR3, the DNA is TGTGCCAGCAGCCCCCCCTCCCACCTCGGCCAGCATTTT. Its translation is CASSPPSHLGQHF. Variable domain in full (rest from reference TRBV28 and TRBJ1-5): DVKVTQSSRYLVKRTGEKVFLECVQDMDHENMFWYRQDPGLGLRLIYFSYDVKMKEKGDIPEGYSVSREKKERFSLILESASTNQTSMYLCASSPPSHLGQHFGDGTRLSIL.

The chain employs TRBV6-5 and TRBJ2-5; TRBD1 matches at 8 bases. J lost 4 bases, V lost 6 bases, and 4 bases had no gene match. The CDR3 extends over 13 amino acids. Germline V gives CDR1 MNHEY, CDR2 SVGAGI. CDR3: CASSRQGRETQYF. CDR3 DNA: TGTGCCAGCAGCAGACAGGGGAGAGAGACCCAGTACTTC.

The CDR3 DNA reads TGCGCCAGCAGCCAAGCAGGGGGACAGGGTCCCTACGAGCAGTACTTC. It encodes CASSQAGGQGPYEQYF. The gene calls are TRBV4-1 and TRBJ2-7; 9 bases line up with TRBD1. Germline-derived CDR1 and CDR2 are MGHRA and YSYEKL. J lost 2 bases, V lost 1 base, and 6 bases had no gene match. The CDR3 runs 16 residues.

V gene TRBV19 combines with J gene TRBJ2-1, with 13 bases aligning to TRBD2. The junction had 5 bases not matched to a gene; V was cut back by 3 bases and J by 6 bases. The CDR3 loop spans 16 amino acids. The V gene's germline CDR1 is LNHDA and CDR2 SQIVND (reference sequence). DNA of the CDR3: TGTGCCAGTAGTATCCTTGGGACTAGCGGGGCCAATGAGCAGTTCTTC. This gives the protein CASSILGTSGANEQFF.

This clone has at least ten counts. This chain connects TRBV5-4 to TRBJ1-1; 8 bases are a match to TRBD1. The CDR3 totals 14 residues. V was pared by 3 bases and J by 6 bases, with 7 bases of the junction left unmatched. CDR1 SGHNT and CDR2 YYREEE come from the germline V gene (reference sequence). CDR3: CASSSSDRAPEAFF. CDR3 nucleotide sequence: TGTGCCAGCAGCTCCTCGGACAGGGCCCCTGAAGCTTTCTTT.

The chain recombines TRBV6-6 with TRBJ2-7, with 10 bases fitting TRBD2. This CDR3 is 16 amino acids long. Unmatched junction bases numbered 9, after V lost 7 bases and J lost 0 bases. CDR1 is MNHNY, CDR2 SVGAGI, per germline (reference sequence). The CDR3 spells CASNALAGVSSYEQYF. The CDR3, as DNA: TGTGCCAGCAACGCCCTAGCGGGAGTGAGCTCCTACGAGCAGTACTTC.

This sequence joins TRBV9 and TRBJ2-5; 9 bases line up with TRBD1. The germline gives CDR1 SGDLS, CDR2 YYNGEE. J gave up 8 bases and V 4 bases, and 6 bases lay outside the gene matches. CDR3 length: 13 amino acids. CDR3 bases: TGTGCCAGCAGCACCAGACAGGGGGGCACCCAGTACTTC. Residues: CASSTRQGGTQYF.

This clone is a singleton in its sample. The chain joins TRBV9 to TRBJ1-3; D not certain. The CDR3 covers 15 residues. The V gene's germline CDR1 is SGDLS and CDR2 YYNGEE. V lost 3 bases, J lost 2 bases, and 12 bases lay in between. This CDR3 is CASSASGAAGNTIYF. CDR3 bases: TGTGCCAGCAGCGCCAGCGGTGCGGCTGGAAACACCATATATTTT.

The CDR3 region is CASSPDTLYEQYF. The CDR3 DNA sequence: TGTGCCAGCAGTCCCGACACCCTCTACGAGCAGTACTTC. The V call is TRBV7-9, the J call TRBJ2-7; no clear D gene. The CDR3 extends over 13 amino acids. Trimming took 6 bases from V and 3 from J, leaving 12 bases between them. Per germline, CDR1 SEHNR and CDR2 FQNEAQ (reference sequence). Drawing the rest from reference TRBV7-9 and TRBJ2-7, the complete variable domain is DTGVSQNPRHKITKRGQNVTFRCDPISEHNRLYWYRQTLGQGPEFLTYFQNEAQLEKSRLLSDRFSAERPKGSFSTLEIQRTEQGDSAMYLCASSPDTLYEQYFGPGTRLTVT.

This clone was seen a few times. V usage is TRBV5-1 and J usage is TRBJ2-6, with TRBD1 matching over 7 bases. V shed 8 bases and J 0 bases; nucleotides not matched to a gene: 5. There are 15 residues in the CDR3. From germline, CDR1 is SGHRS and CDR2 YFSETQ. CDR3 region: CASAPGGSGANVLTF. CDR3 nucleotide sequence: TGCGCCAGTGCCCCAGGGGGCTCTGGGGCCAACGTCCTGACTTTC.

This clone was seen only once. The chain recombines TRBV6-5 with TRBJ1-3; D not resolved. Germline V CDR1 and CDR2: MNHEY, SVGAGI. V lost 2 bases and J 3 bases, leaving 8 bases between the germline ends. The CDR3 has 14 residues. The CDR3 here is CASSYGQLGNTIYF. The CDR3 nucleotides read TGTGCCAGCAGTTACGGGCAGCTTGGAAACACCATATATTTT.

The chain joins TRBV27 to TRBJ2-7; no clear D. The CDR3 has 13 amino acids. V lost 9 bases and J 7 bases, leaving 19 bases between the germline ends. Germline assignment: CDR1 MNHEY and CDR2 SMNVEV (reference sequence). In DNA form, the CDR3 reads TGTGCCAGTTGGGCCGCCGGCTTCAGAGAGCAGTACTTC. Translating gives CASWAAGFREQYF.

The DNA for the CDR3 is TGTGCCAGCAGTCCGGGGACAAATAGCAATCAGCCCCAGCATTTT. Its protein product is CASSPGTNSNQPQHF. This rearrangement joins TRBV6-5 to TRBJ1-5; weak D call: TRBD1 (6 bases). Germline CDR1 and CDR2: MNHEY and SVGAGI. The CDR3 is 15 amino acids. V dropped 5 bases and J dropped 0 bases, with 11 bases sitting between them.

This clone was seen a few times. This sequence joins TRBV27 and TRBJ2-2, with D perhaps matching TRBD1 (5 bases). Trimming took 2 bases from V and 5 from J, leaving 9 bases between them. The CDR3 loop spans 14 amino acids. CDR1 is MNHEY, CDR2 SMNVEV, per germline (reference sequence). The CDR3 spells CASSLTTGTGELFF. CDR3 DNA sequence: TGTGCCAGCAGTTTAACAACAGGAACCGGGGAGCTGTTTTTT.